The 24 T cell receptor beta chains below come from one sample, sequenced in a study of T cells in Graves' hyperthyroidism and ophthalmopathy. RNA transcripts provided the source from which TCR beta CDR3 regions were amplified. Carried out on the TCR CDR3, a first-round RT-PCR used the HTBI primer set. TCRdb reprocessed the multiplex PCR reads via MiXCR and lists one record per CDR3 protein. Here the sample spans hundreds of thousands of distinct CDR3 sequences, approximately 13% being singletons. Sequenced material: blood. Receptors originate from a woman under 30 with Graves' hyperthyroidism.

This clonotype has just a few counts. The rearrangement links TRBV4-1 to TRBJ2-1; D is possibly TRBD2 (5 bases). CDR3 length: 15 amino acids. Trimming took off 1 base at V and 4 bases at J, with 11 bases between the two ends. CDR1 is MGHRA and CDR2 is YSYEKL in the germline V gene. CDR3 region: CASSQVGGLYNEQFF. In DNA, the CDR3 is TGCGCCAGCAGCCAAGTCGGCGGGCTTTACAATGAGCAGTTCTTC.

This clonotype was observed many times. As DNA, the CDR3 is TGTGCCAGCAGGGACAGGGGCGATGTAGGCAATCAGCCCCAGCATTTT. Translated: CASRDRGDVGNQPQHF. This chain links TRBV27 with TRBJ1-5; the match to TRBD1 covers 9 bases. V was clipped by 6 bases and J by 2 bases; unmatched bases: 8. The CDR3 contains 16 residues. Germline assignment: CDR1 MNHEY and CDR2 SMNVEV (reference sequence).

Worth noting for this clonotype: A read error is possible here, since a much larger clone lies one base away. CDR3 bases: TGTGCCAGTAGTATAGGGTCGGGAGGTAGCTCAGATACGCAGTATTTT. Its translation: CASSIGSGGSSDTQYF. V usage is TRBV19 and J usage is TRBJ2-3; 7 bases are a match to TRBD2. CDR1 and CDR2 from the germline V gene are LNHDA and SQIVND (reference sequence). This CDR3 has 16 residues. V shed 1 base and J 4 bases; nucleotides not matched to a gene: 8. Full variable domain (outside the CDR3, taken from reference TRBV19 and TRBJ2-3): DGGITQSPKYLFRKEGQNVTLSCEQNLNHDAMYWYRQDPGQGLRLIYYSQIVNDFQKGDIAEGYSVSREKKESFPLTVTSAQKNPTAFYLCASSIGSGGSSDTQYFGPGTRLTVL.

This clonotype was picked up many times. The chain carries TRBV28 and TRBJ1-4; a possible D gene is TRBD1 (5 bases). The CDR3 totals 16 residues. The ends were cut back, 8 bases at V and 4 bases at J, with 20 bases in the middle. The germline V gene has CDR1 MDHEN and CDR2 SYDVKM. The CDR3 sequence is CASGTQSRQNNEKLFF. In nucleotides, the CDR3 is TGTGCCAGCGGAACTCAATCTAGACAGAATAATGAAAAACTGTTTTTT.

The chain employs TRBV28 and TRBJ2-7; D possibly matches TRBD1 or TRBD2 (5 bases each). Trimming left V 6 bases short and J 3 bases short, with 12 bases between. Germline loops: CDR1 MDHEN, CDR2 SYDVKM. The CDR3 has 13 amino acids. The CDR3 DNA sequence: TGTGCCAGCAGGCCCGAGGGGCGCTACGAGCAGTACTTC. The encoded protein is CASRPEGRYEQYF. Full variable domain (missing parts from reference TRBV28 and TRBJ2-7): DVKVTQSSRYLVKRTGEKVFLECVQDMDHENMFWYRQDPGLGLRLIYFSYDVKMKEKGDIPEGYSVSREKKERFSLILESASTNQTSMYLCASRPEGRYEQYFGPGTRLTVT.

This clonotype appeared many times. This sequence joins TRBV5-1 and TRBJ1-2; D gene ambiguous. Germline V gene data show CDR1 as SGHRS and CDR2 as YFSETQ. CDR3 length equals 13 residues. The ends were cut back, 0 bases at V and 2 bases at J, with 5 bases in the middle. CDR3 in DNA: TGCGCCAGCAGCTTGGGATGGAACTATGGCTACACCTTC. Residues: CASSLGWNYGYTF.

In its sample, this clonotype was seen many times. This chain connects TRBV12-3 or TRBV12-4 to TRBJ2-5; TRBD2 agrees at 10 bases. The J segment lost 5 bases and the V segment lost 2 bases, leaving 2 bases of the junction unmatched. The CDR3 covers 14 residues. The CDR3 DNA is TGTGCCAGCAGTTTATCGACTAGCGGGGAGACCCAGTACTTC. It encodes CASSLSTSGETQYF.

There are many counts of this clonotype. J is TRBJ1-2 and V is TRBV5-1, with D possibly TRBD1 on 6 matching bases. The CDR3 loop spans 14 amino acids. Germline CDR1 and CDR2: SGHRS and YFSETQ. Deletions cut 6 bases from V and 2 bases from J, with 14 bases between. The CDR3 spells CASTPWTENYGYTF. For the CDR3, the DNA is TGCGCCAGCACTCCTTGGACAGAGAACTATGGCTACACCTTC.

The gene calls are TRBV4-1 and TRBJ1-2; D possibly corresponds to TRBD1 (5 bases). The ends were cut back, 6 bases at V and 6 bases at J, with 20 bases in the middle. The germline CDR1 and CDR2 sequences are MGHRA and YSYEKL. There are 15 residues in the CDR3. CDR3 sequence (DNA): TGCGCCAGCAGGCAATTACCAACAGGAGTGGATGGCTACACCTTC. Protein sequence: CASRQLPTGVDGYTF.

Ten or more counts support this clonotype. The chain has TRBV28 and TRBJ2-7; 7 positions match TRBD2. Germline CDR1 and CDR2: MDHEN and SYDVKM. The CDR3 has 13 residues. V lost 8 bases, J lost 2 bases, and 6 bases stayed unmatched. The CDR3 DNA follows: TGTGCCAGCTTCGGGGAGGGGCCCTACGAGCAGTACTTC. Protein: CASFGEGPYEQYF.

About this clonotype: A read error may produce the germline difference seen at one junction end. The gene calls are TRBV28 and TRBJ2-7; 7 bases fit TRBD1. CDR3 length equals 13 residues. Per the germline V gene, CDR1 is MDHEN and CDR2 is SYDVKM. CDR3 DNA: TGTGTCAGCAGGCTCCAGGGGGCCTACGAGCAGTACTTC. Protein sequence: CVSRLQGAYEQYF.

The J gene is TRBJ2-1, the V gene TRBV29-1; 9 bases fit TRBD2. The CDR3 is 15 residues long. CDR1 is SQVTM and CDR2 is ANQGSEA in the germline V gene. Losses at the gene ends were 5 bases for V and 8 bases for J; bases not matched to a gene: 13. The CDR3: CSVCLIAGAGDEQFF. The CDR3 bases are TGCAGCGTTTGCCTTATAGCGGGGGCCGGGGATGAGCAGTTCTTC.

This clonotype was seen only a few times. The J gene is TRBJ2-7, the V gene TRBV4-2; TRBD2 aligns across 7 bases. The CDR3 runs to 18 residues. Losses at the gene ends were 0 bases for V and 2 bases for J; bases not matched to a gene: 13. The V gene's germline CDR1 is LGHNA and CDR2 YNFKEQ. CDR3 DNA: TGTGCCAGCAGCCAAGATGGCAGGGCGCTAGCGGTGGCCTACGAGCAGTACTTC. It codes for CASSQDGRALAVAYEQYF.

CDR3 bases: TGTGCCATCAGTGAACTAGCGGACAATGAGCAGTTCTTC. This translates into CAISELADNEQFF. This chain links TRBV10-3 with TRBJ2-1; the match to TRBD2 covers 8 bases. CDR1 ENHRY and CDR2 SYGVKD come from the germline V gene. The CDR3 runs 13 residues. V lost 3 bases, J lost 5 bases, and 0 bases stayed unmatched.

This clonotype was detected many times. This chain joins TRBV28 and TRBJ2-1; 12 bases fit TRBD2. Germline lookup yields CDR1 MDHEN and CDR2 SYDVKM. V gave up 5 bases and J gave up 7 bases; unmatched junction bases: 9. CDR3 length: 16 residues. The CDR3 nucleotides read TGTGCCAGCAGTCCTCCTCTAGCGGGAGGGGAAAATGAGCAGTTCTTC. Translated: CASSPPLAGGENEQFF.

This clonotype was found many times. This rearrangement joins TRBV20-1 to TRBJ2-3; 10 nucleotides agree with TRBD2. V shed 2 bases, J shed 2 bases, and the junction held 1 base outside the gene matches. The CDR3 covers 14 residues. Germline V gives CDR1 DFQATT, CDR2 SNEGSKA (reference sequence). Here the CDR3 DNA reads TGCAGTGCTAGAACTAGCGGGGACACAGATACGCAGTATTTT. Its protein is CSARTSGDTDTQYF.

This clonotype was counted between two and nine times. The chain uses TRBV5-1 and TRBJ2-3, with TRBD1 as a possible D gene (6 bases). Per the germline V gene, CDR1 is SGHRS and CDR2 is YFSETQ. Between the trimmed V and J ends, which lost 2 bases and 1 base, there was a span of 35 bases. This CDR3 spans 23 amino acids. The CDR3 DNA follows: TGCGCCAGCAGCTTCGATCTAGGGTGGGTCCGAACTTCTACAGGGATTGGCACAGATACGCAGTATTTT. Translation gives CASSFDLGWVRTSTGIGTDTQYF.

Regarding this clonotype: Given a much more abundant clone one base away, this may be a read error. The chain employs TRBV5-1 and TRBJ1-1; 7 nucleotides line up with TRBD1. Germline V gene sequence: CDR1 SGHRS, CDR2 YFSETQ. The CDR3 runs to 17 residues. Here the CDR3 DNA reads TGCGTCAGCAGCTTGGCAACAGGGGCCATCATGAACACTGAAGCTTTCTTT. Its translation: CVSSLATGAIMNTEAFF.

This clonotype has ten or more counts. The V gene is TRBV18, the J gene TRBJ1-1; 7 nucleotides agree with TRBD1. The germline V gene encodes CDR1 KGHSH and CDR2 LQKENI. This CDR3 is 13 amino acids long. Trimming removed 3 bases from V and 4 bases from J; junction bases left unmatched: 2. The CDR3 loop reads CASSPGQTTEAFF. Written as DNA, the CDR3 is TGTGCCAGCTCACCGGGACAGACCACTGAAGCTTTCTTT. The full variable domain, its missing parts supplied by reference TRBV18 and TRBJ1-1, is NAGVMQNPRHLVRRRGQEARLRCSPMKGHSHVYWYRQLPEEGLKFMVYLQKENIIDESGMPKERFSAEFPKEGPSILRIQQVVRGDSAAYFCASSPGQTTEAFFGQGTRLTVV.

This clonotype was seen at least ten times. The V call is TRBV28, the J call TRBJ1-1; weak D call: TRBD1 (6 bases). Trimming cost V 5 bases and J 6 bases, with 16 bases left between them. The CDR3 runs 14 residues. The V gene's germline CDR1 is MDHEN and CDR2 SYDVKM. The CDR3 sequence: CASSGTRRGPEAFF. The CDR3 region has the DNA TGTGCCAGCAGTGGAACGCGCAGGGGTCCTGAAGCTTTCTTT.

This clonotype was recorded at least ten times. The rearrangement joins TRBV7-3 to TRBJ2-1; tentative D call: TRBD1 (6 bases). Germline CDR1 reads SGHTA; CDR2 reads FQGTGA. Trimming took off 0 bases at V and 8 bases at J, with 14 bases between the two ends. This CDR3 region has 15 residues. The CDR3 bases are TGTGCCAGCAGCTTAACGGGGGCGCGCGGCGATGAGCAGTTCTTC. It encodes CASSLTGARGDEQFF.

In this sample, this clonotype turned up many times. The J gene is TRBJ2-1, the V gene TRBV19, with D tentatively TRBD1 or TRBD2 (5 bases each). Trimming left V 3 bases short and J 7 bases short, with 16 bases between. CDR3 length: 15 residues. Germline assignment: CDR1 LNHDA and CDR2 SQIVND (reference sequence). CDR3 sequence: CASSIRDAGPNEQFF. The CDR3 region has the DNA TGTGCCAGTAGTATCCGGGACGCCGGTCCGAATGAGCAGTTCTTC.

Ten or more counts support this clonotype. V gene TRBV7-2 combines with J gene TRBJ2-3; D uncertain. Deletions cut 1 base from V and 2 bases from J, with 10 bases between. The germline V gene has CDR1 SGHTA and CDR2 FQGNSA. The CDR3 spans 15 residues. CDR3 in DNA: TGTGCCAGCAGCTTAGGGGGTCCTCTCACAGATACGCAGTATTTT. Its translation: CASSLGGPLTDTQYF. The full variable domain, completed using reference TRBV7-2 and TRBJ2-3, is GAGVSQSPSNKVTEKGKDVELRCDPISGHTALYWYRQSLGQGLEFLIYFQGNSAPDKSGLPSDRFSAERTGGSVSTLTIQRTQQEDSAVYLCASSLGGPLTDTQYFGPGTRLTVL.

As concerns this clonotype: Since a much larger clone is just one base distant, this may be a read error. The rearrangement joins TRBV5-1 to TRBJ2-3; 7 bases agree with TRBD1. The CDR3 extends over 14 amino acids. Germline loops: CDR1 SGHRS, CDR2 YFSETQ. The CDR3 region has the DNA TGCGCCAGCAGCTGGTTGCCAGGGACAGATATGCAGTATTTT. This encodes CASSWLPGTDMQYF.